One sample yielded the 20 T cell receptor beta chains listed below, sequenced in a study of T cell repertoires in cytomegalovirus infection. No antigen has been assigned to these receptors. TCRdb recomputed calls from the reads with MiXCR, one row per CDR3 protein. In the table there are roughly 130,000 distinct CDR3 sequences, 20% to 30% of which are singletons. Specimen: PBMCs, sequenced either directly or after in vitro stimulation (not recorded which). The receptors stem from a human donor in good health (CMV status not recorded). Some clones in this sample may be carry-over from other donors' samples.

The chain has TRBV24-1 and TRBJ2-1, with D unresolved. This CDR3 has 14 amino acids. Trimming took off 8 bases at V and 1 base at J, with 11 bases between the two ends. CDR1 is KGHDR, CDR2 SFDVKD, per germline. CDR3 protein: CATTRVGSYNEQFF. CDR3 sequence (DNA): TGTGCCACCACCCGGGTGGGTTCCTACAATGAGCAGTTCTTC.

The CDR3 bases are TGTGCCAGCAGGTGGGATAGCCAGAGCTCCTACAATGAGCAGTTCTTC. Translating gives CASRWDSQSSYNEQFF. The chain has TRBV28 and TRBJ2-1; D gene ambiguous. V gave up 6 bases and J gave up 0 bases, with 15 bases separating them. Germline assignment: CDR1 MDHEN and CDR2 SYDVKM. This CDR3 comprises 16 residues.

This clonotype was counted only a few times. The chain links TRBV6-2 or TRBV6-3 to TRBJ2-3; perhaps TRBD2 as D (6 bases). Germline CDR1 MNHEY, CDR2 SVGEGT. The germline V and J ends were trimmed by 0 bases and 1 base, with 14 bases remaining between them. CDR3 length equals 17 residues. The CDR3 is CASSYSSWTGGTDTQYF. The CDR3 DNA is TGTGCCAGCAGTTACTCGAGTTGGACGGGAGGCACAGATACGCAGTATTTT.

The V call is TRBV5-4, the J call TRBJ1-4, with unresolved D. The CDR3 totals 15 residues. V lost 0 bases and J 0 bases, leaving 6 bases between the germline ends. Per germline, CDR1 SGHNT and CDR2 YYREEE (reference sequence). The CDR3 DNA is TGTGCCAGCAGCTTGGACAGTTCAACTAATGAAAAACTGTTTTTT. Translating it yields CASSLDSSTNEKLFF.

For the CDR3, the DNA is TGTGCCAGCAGCCAACTAGGCTCCGGGGAGCTGTTTTTT. It translates to CASSQLGSGELFF. V usage is TRBV28 and J usage is TRBJ2-2, with a tentative D call TRBD2 (5 bases). The germline V and J ends were trimmed by 6 bases and 6 bases, with 11 bases remaining between them. Germline loops: CDR1 MDHEN, CDR2 SYDVKM. The CDR3 length is 13 residues.

This clonotype showed up just a few times. The chain couples TRBV6-2 or TRBV6-3 to TRBJ2-1, with 11 bases fitting TRBD2. Germline CDR1 MNHEY, CDR2 SVGEGT. With 0 bases clipped from V and 9 bases from J, the junction kept 4 bases outside the gene matches. The length of the CDR3 is 15 residues. CDR3 residues: CASSYSLAGEGEQFF. Here the CDR3 DNA reads TGTGCCAGCAGTTACTCACTAGCGGGAGAGGGTGAGCAGTTCTTC.

The chain employs TRBV12-3 or TRBV12-4 and TRBJ2-1; 8 nucleotides agree with TRBD2. Trimming at V came to 2 bases and at J to 3 bases, leaving 6 bases not matched to a gene. This CDR3 is 16 amino acids long. The DNA of the CDR3 is TGTGCCAGCAGTTTAACCTTAAGCGGGGGCTACAATGAGCAGTTCTTC. Its translation is CASSLTLSGGYNEQFF.

This clonotype turned up a few times. This chain joins TRBV5-1 and TRBJ2-1; weak D call: TRBD2 (5 bases). Germline V gene data show CDR1 as SGHRS and CDR2 as YFSETQ. The CDR3 sequence is 13 residues long. V dropped 4 bases and J dropped 5 bases, with 10 bases sitting between them. In DNA, the CDR3 is TGCGCCAGCAGCCAGCGGCGGGACAATGAGCAGTTCTTC. This gives the protein CASSQRRDNEQFF. The variable domain in full, with the rest retrieved from reference TRBV5-1 and TRBJ2-1, is KAGVTQTPRYLIKTRGQQVTLSCSPISGHRSVSWYQQTPGQGLQFLFEYFSETQRNKGNFPGRFSGRQFSNSRSEMNVSTLELGDSALYLCASSQRRDNEQFFGPGTRLTVL.

Many counts were recorded for this clonotype. The chain joins TRBV6-2 or TRBV6-3 to TRBJ1-1; 9 bases are a match to TRBD1. This CDR3 is 18 amino acids long. CDR1 and CDR2 from the germline V gene are MNHEY and SVGEGT. The J segment lost 4 bases and the V segment lost 7 bases, leaving 19 bases of the junction unmatched. In nucleotides, the CDR3 is TGTGCCAGCACCCAATTTGGACAGGGGCGCGGCTCTGGCACTGAAGCTTTCTTT. Translated: CASTQFGQGRGSGTEAFF.

This chain joins TRBV11-2 and TRBJ2-1; the D gene is possibly TRBD1 (6 bases). The CDR3 is 14 residues long. Per germline, CDR1 SGHAT and CDR2 FQNNGV. Trimming pared 1 base from V and 8 bases from J, leaving 12 bases between. The DNA for the CDR3 is TGTGCCAGCAGCTTAGGGACAGTATGGGATGAGCAGTTCTTC. This sequence encodes CASSLGTVWDEQFF. The variable domain in full, with the rest retrieved from reference TRBV11-2 and TRBJ2-1, is EAGVAQSPRYKIIEKRQSVAFWCNPISGHATLYWYQQILGQGPKLLIQFQNNGVVDDSQLPKDRFSAERLKGVDSTLKIQPAKLEDSAVYLCASSLGTVWDEQFFGPGTRLTVL.

The chain carries TRBV10-3 and TRBJ2-6; maybe TRBD1 (6 bases). The CDR3 is 16 amino acids. Germline loops: CDR1 ENHRY, CDR2 SYGVKD. The V and J ends lost 10 bases and 1 base respectively, with 17 bases between them. The CDR3 DNA reads as TGTGCCACACGGGAAGGCCAGGGGTCTGGGGCCAACGTCCTGACTTTC. Translating gives CATREGQGSGANVLTF.

This clonotype showed up just a few times. The chain employs TRBV28 and TRBJ2-5, with 8 nucleotides matching TRBD1. Trimming at V came to 3 bases and at J to 4 bases, leaving 10 bases not matched to a gene. From germline, CDR1 is MDHEN and CDR2 SYDVKM. The CDR3 covers 16 residues. The CDR3 protein is CASSFAPGQAGETQYF. The CDR3 bases are TGTGCCAGCAGTTTCGCCCCGGGACAGGCGGGAGAGACCCAGTACTTC.

The chain couples TRBV19 to TRBJ1-1; D is unclear. V lost 9 bases and J 3 bases, leaving 14 bases between the germline ends. The CDR3 consists of 13 residues. Looked up from germline, CDR1 is LNHDA and CDR2 is SQIVND (reference sequence). CDR3 bases: TGTGCCAGCGTCGCGGGCGCGTACACTGAAGCTTTCTTT. Translation: CASVAGAYTEAFF.

The CDR3 spells CASSLRTSGRAGSYNEQFF. CDR3 in DNA: TGTGCCAGCAGCCTCCGGACTAGCGGGAGGGCAGGCTCCTACAATGAGCAGTTCTTC. J is TRBJ2-1 and V is TRBV7-2, with 15 nucleotides matching TRBD2. After removal of 5 bases from V and 0 bases from J, the junction contained 8 bases not matched to a gene. The CDR3 length is 19 residues. Germline-derived CDR1 and CDR2 are SGHTA and FQGNSA.

The gene calls are TRBV18 and TRBJ1-6; D is undetermined. The CDR3 runs to 16 residues. Trimming pared 1 base from V and 8 bases from J, leaving 15 bases between. Germline CDR1 reads KGHSH; CDR2 reads LQKENI. CDR3 nucleotide sequence: TGTGCCAGCTCACCACTCTCTAGGACGGAAGATTCACCCCTCCACTTT. This sequence encodes CASSPLSRTEDSPLHF.

This clonotype was observed a handful of times. This chain links TRBV6-2 or TRBV6-3 with TRBJ2-3, with TRBD2 matching over 10 bases. Germline values: CDR1 MNHEY, CDR2 SVGEGT. Unmatched junction bases numbered 25, after V lost 7 bases and J lost 6 bases. This CDR3 is built from 20 residues. DNA of the CDR3: TGTGCCAGCATCTCAGCGGTCCTAGCGGGAGCTCCGGCAATCAGGGATACGCAGTATTTT. This codes for CASISAVLAGAPAIRDTQYF.

The chain is built from TRBV15 and TRBJ2-2, with a possible D match to TRBD2 (5 bases). Trimming removed 1 base from V and 6 bases from J, with 12 bases in between. Per germline, CDR1 LNHNV and CDR2 YYDKDF (reference sequence). CDR3 size: 15 residues. CDR3 amino acids: CATSRGGRIAGELFF. The CDR3 region has the DNA TGTGCCACCAGCAGAGGCGGGCGTATTGCCGGGGAGCTGTTTTTT.

This clonotype was observed a handful of times. The chain combines TRBV6-6 with TRBJ2-3; unclear D gene. The CDR3 extends over 14 amino acids. V shed 2 bases and J shed 3 bases, with 9 bases lying between them. Germline CDR1 MNHNY, CDR2 SVGAGI (reference sequence). The DNA of the CDR3 is TGTGCCAGCAGTTACATCCTTTCAACAGATACGCAGTATTTT. As protein: CASSYILSTDTQYF.

The chain carries TRBV5-1 and TRBJ2-3; 7 bases fit TRBD2. The CDR3 has 16 residues. After removal of 4 bases from V and 1 base from J, the junction contained 9 bases not matched to a gene. Looked up from germline, CDR1 is SGHRS and CDR2 is YFSETQ. The CDR3 DNA sequence: TGCGCCAGCAGCCCCTCAGCGGGATGGGGCACAGATACGCAGTATTTT. Encoded protein: CASSPSAGWGTDTQYF.

This clonotype showed up many times. The chain joins TRBV12-3 or TRBV12-4 to TRBJ1-5; D is possibly TRBD1 (6 bases). The CDR3 is 15 residues long. Trimming took off 7 bases at V and 2 bases at J, with 15 bases between the two ends. The CDR3 DNA reads TGTGCCAGCACCCGGGGGGACATACGCAATCAGCCCCAGCATTTT. Translated: CASTRGDIRNQPQHF.